The 21 T cell receptor beta chains given below trace back to one sample, sequenced in a study of blood T cell repertoires in COVID-19. The table came from immunoSEQ multiplex PCR; TCRdb's copy has only in-frame clones and leaves some out. The sample lists 68,000 or so clones, 86% occurring once. What was sequenced was peripheral blood. Receptor source: a man aged 50 or older with acute or convalescent COVID-19.

The V call is TRBV10-2, the J call TRBJ2-7, with 11 bases identical to TRBD1. With 9 bases clipped from V and 4 bases from J, the junction kept 5 bases outside the gene matches. The CDR3 contains 13 residues. The germline CDR1 and CDR2 sequences are WSHSY and SAAADI. The CDR3 DNA is TGCGCCAGTTGGACAGGGGGCGAGTACGAGCAGTACTTC. It is translated as CASWTGGEYEQYF.

This clone has just a few counts. The chain joins TRBV2 to TRBJ1-1, with TRBD1 matching over 7 bases. With 6 bases clipped from V and 7 bases from J, the junction kept 11 bases outside the gene matches. Germline CDR1 reads SNHLY; CDR2 reads FYNNEI. The CDR3 sequence is 14 residues long. As DNA, the CDR3 is TGTGCCAGCAGCCCAAAGGGGGCGCGGGGTGAAGCTTTCTTT. Its protein product is CASSPKGARGEAFF.

The chain combines TRBV27 with TRBJ2-1, with 8 nucleotides matching TRBD2. Germline CDR1 is MNHEY and CDR2 is SMNVEV (reference sequence). Germline trimming cut 2 bases from V and 4 bases from J; bases unmatched to any gene: 4. The CDR3 is 15 residues long. The CDR3 sequence is CASSLGLADYNEQFF. CDR3 nucleotide sequence: TGTGCCAGCAGTTTAGGACTAGCAGATTACAATGAGCAGTTCTTC.

The genes are TRBV30 and TRBJ2-7; D possibly corresponds to TRBD1 (8 bases). The length of the CDR3 is 15 residues. Trimming shortened V by 7 bases and J by 6 bases, and 25 bases separated the two germline ends. Per germline, CDR1 GTSNPN and CDR2 SVGIG (reference sequence). The CDR3 DNA reads TGTGCCTACCTGGGAGGGGCAGGGGGCCCAGGCGAGCAGTACTTC. This gives the protein CAYLGGAGGPGEQYF.

The chain couples TRBV28 to TRBJ1-5; D possibly corresponds to TRBD1 (5 bases). Trimming took off 5 bases at V and 4 bases at J, with 15 bases between the two ends. The V gene's germline CDR1 is MDHEN and CDR2 SYDVKM. This CDR3 spans 15 amino acids. The DNA for the CDR3 is TGTGCCAGCAGTCTTATAAAGGGACTGAATCAGCCCCAGCATTTT. This codes for CASSLIKGLNQPQHF.

The table lists this clone with a count of one. The V gene is TRBV28, the J gene TRBJ2-3, with a tentative D call TRBD2 (5 bases). The CDR3 is made up of 19 amino acids. Germline V gene sequence: CDR1 MDHEN, CDR2 SYDVKM. Trimming took 3 bases from V and 0 from J, leaving 22 bases between them. The chain's CDR3 is CASSFLAPELVSSTDTQYF. For the CDR3, the DNA is TGTGCCAGCAGTTTTCTAGCCCCAGAATTAGTTTCTAGCACAGATACGCAGTATTTT.

The chain employs TRBV7-3 and TRBJ2-3, with 12 bases lining up with TRBD2. The CDR3 is made up of 16 amino acids. V trimming: 3 bases; J trimming: 4 bases; junction bases outside the gene matches: 5. The germline V gene has CDR1 SGHTA and CDR2 FQGTGA. CDR3 coding DNA: TGTGCCAGCAGCTTTTCCCTAGCGGGGGGGTCAGATACGCAGTATTTT. Protein sequence: CASSFSLAGGSDTQYF.

The chain combines TRBV7-9 with TRBJ2-1, with D perhaps TRBD2 (6 bases). Germline V gene lookup returns CDR1 SEHNR and CDR2 FQNEAQ (reference sequence). Trimming shortened V by 5 bases and J by 12 bases, and 14 bases separated the two germline ends. CDR3 size: 12 residues. The CDR3 spells CASSIGGGRQFF. DNA for the CDR3: TGTGCCAGCAGCATAGGAGGAGGGAGGCAGTTCTTC.

This clone has just a few counts. The chain links TRBV12-5 to TRBJ1-6; D is possibly TRBD1 (6 bases). CDR3 length: 18 amino acids. Germline lookup yields CDR1 LGHNT and CDR2 FRNRAP. V lost 4 bases, J lost 7 bases, and 23 bases lay in between. CDR3 loop: CASGYAPTQGPSNSPLHF. The CDR3 DNA reads TGTGCTAGTGGTTATGCCCCCACACAGGGCCCTTCCAATTCACCCCTCCACTTT.

The chain combines TRBV5-6 with TRBJ1-3; D not resolved. V was clipped by 2 bases and J by 2 bases, with 5 bases between them. The CDR3 spans 13 residues. The germline V gene encodes CDR1 SGHDT and CDR2 YYEEEE. In DNA, the CDR3 is TGTGCCAGCAGCTTTAGCACTGGAAACACCATATATTTT. Its protein product is CASSFSTGNTIYF.

To note about this clone: Other nucleotide sequences in the sample specify the same CDR3. CDR3: CASSPGSGANVLTF. For the CDR3, the DNA is TGTGCCAGCTCACCGGGCAGTGGGGCCAACGTCCTGACTTTC. The chain carries TRBV18 and TRBJ2-6, with D unclear. V shed 3 bases and J shed 3 bases, with 6 bases lying between them. The germline gives CDR1 KGHSH, CDR2 LQKENI. The CDR3 is made up of 14 amino acids.

The chain combines TRBV14 with TRBJ2-5; no reliable D call. The CDR3 spans 17 residues. Germline-derived CDR1 and CDR2 are SGHDN and FVKESK. V lost 1 base, J lost 0 bases, and 15 bases lay in between. DNA for the CDR3: TGTGCCAGCAGCCAAGGAATCCAGGCGTCATACCAAGAGACCCAGTACTTC. Translation gives CASSQGIQASYQETQYF.

J is TRBJ2-7 and V is TRBV4-2, with 7 bases that match TRBD1. Germline V gene sequence: CDR1 LGHNA, CDR2 YNFKEQ. The CDR3 sequence is 16 residues long. J lost 6 bases, V lost 5 bases, and 16 bases had no gene match. CDR3 in amino acids: CASSFSSGTVASEQYF. CDR3 nucleotides: TGTGCCAGCAGCTTCAGCTCCGGGACAGTGGCTTCCGAGCAGTACTTC.

The gene calls are TRBV28 and TRBJ2-2; tentatively, D is TRBD1 (5 bases). Per germline, CDR1 MDHEN and CDR2 SYDVKM. This CDR3 has 14 amino acids. Trimming left V 4 bases short and J 6 bases short, with 12 bases between. For the CDR3, the DNA is TGTGCCAGCAGTTACGACAGTTATGCCGGGGAGCTGTTTTTT. It encodes CASSYDSYAGELFF.

The DNA for the CDR3 is TGTGCCAGCAGTTTAAAGGGGGCAGGGGGTTCGTACGAGCAGTACTTC. It translates to CASSLKGAGGSYEQYF. This chain joins TRBV27 and TRBJ2-7; TRBD1 matches 7 bases. CDR1 and CDR2 from the germline V gene are MNHEY and SMNVEV (reference sequence). The CDR3 extends over 16 amino acids. V trimming: 2 bases; J trimming: 4 bases; junction bases outside the gene matches: 11.

The CDR3 DNA sequence: TGTGCCACCAGCAGAGTCGACGCCAGGGGGGAGACCCAGTACTTC. It specifies CATSRVDARGETQYF. V and J are TRBV15 and TRBJ2-5; 7 bases match TRBD1. V was pared by 1 base and J by 5 bases, with 7 bases of the junction left unmatched. From germline, CDR1 is LNHNV and CDR2 YYDKDF (reference sequence). This CDR3 contains 15 residues.

The V and J genes are TRBV14 and TRBJ2-1, with 7 bases aligning to TRBD2. Germline CDR1 and CDR2: SGHDN and FVKESK. The CDR3 consists of 17 residues. V trimming: 1 base; J trimming: 1 base; junction bases outside the gene matches: 7. The CDR3 is CASSQARGTGSYNEQFF. The CDR3 DNA is TGTGCCAGCAGCCAAGCGCGGGGGACCGGGTCCTACAATGAGCAGTTCTTC.

The chain is built from TRBV18 and TRBJ2-5; D is perhaps TRBD1 (6 bases). The CDR3 loop spans 14 amino acids. Germline loops: CDR1 KGHSH, CDR2 LQKENI. Trimming took 6 bases from V and 2 from J, leaving 13 bases between them. The CDR3 DNA reads as TGTGCCAGCTCGGTCAGAACAGGGCAAGAGACCCAGTACTTC. Residues: CASSVRTGQETQYF.

Here the CDR3 DNA reads TGTGCCAGCAGCCTTGTAGCGGGAGTAGGCTACAATGAGCAGTTCTTC. This sequence encodes CASSLVAGVGYNEQFF. V gene TRBV3-1 (or the pseudogene TRBV3-2) combines with J gene TRBJ2-1, with 9 bases identical to TRBD2. J lost 3 bases, V lost 4 bases, and 7 bases had no gene match. The CDR3 is 16 amino acids. Germline V gene data show CDR1 as LGHDT and CDR2 as YNNKEL (reference sequence).

This chain joins TRBV28 and TRBJ2-5, with 7 nucleotides matching TRBD2. V lost 6 bases to trimming and J lost 4 bases; unmatched junction nucleotides: 8. The CDR3 totals 14 residues. CDR1 is MDHEN, CDR2 SYDVKM, per germline. CDR3 bases: TGTGCCAGCAGCCCCCCCGCGGGAGTAGAGACCCAGTACTTC. Amino acids: CASSPPAGVETQYF.

This rearrangement joins TRBV7-2 to TRBJ1-2; tentative D call: TRBD1 (5 bases). CDR3 length: 15 amino acids. Deletions cut 3 bases from V and 5 bases from J, with 16 bases between. Germline V CDR1 and CDR2: SGHTA, FQGNSA. The DNA for the CDR3 is TGTGCCAGCAGCTTGATGTTAGTGGGGCAGTATGGCTACACCTTC. The encoded protein is CASSLMLVGQYGYTF.